Following are 25 T cell receptor beta chains from one sample sequenced in a study of blood T cell repertoires in COVID-19 (dated by TCRdb to 2020 to 2021). Libraries were made using the immunoSEQ multiplex PCR assay. Sourced from immuneACCESS, this table was stored by TCRdb with only in-frame sequences that have V and J called. A share of the clones is absent; for the studies checked, an unresolved V gene accounts for under half, and the remainder has no known explanation. The table for this sample lists roughly 230,000 clones; roughly 80% of them were counted only once. The ten largest clonotypes hold approximately 4% of the sample. Sample: peripheral blood. Source of these receptors: a man in his fifties with active or convalescent COVID-19.

CDR3 coding DNA: TGTGCCCGCTCGAAGGGACTAGCGACCGGGGAGCTGTTTTTT. Amino acid sequence: CARSKGLATGELFF. This chain connects TRBV30 to TRBJ2-2, with TRBD2 matching 10 bases. The CDR3 is made up of 14 amino acids. In germline, CDR1 is GTSNPN, CDR2 SVGIG (reference sequence). Trimming at V came to 8 bases and at J to 5 bases, leaving 8 bases not matched to a gene.

The rearrangement links TRBV4-1 to TRBJ1-2, with 8 bases fitting TRBD1. The CDR3 is made up of 16 amino acids. V trimming: 1 base; J trimming: 0 bases; junction bases outside the gene matches: 4. Germline V gene data show CDR1 as MGHRA and CDR2 as YSYEKL. CDR3 nucleotide sequence: TGCGCCAGCAGCCAAGGCGACAGGGGCACTAACTATGGCTACACCTTC. It codes for CASSQGDRGTNYGYTF.

The chain carries TRBV6-1 and TRBJ2-7; 13 bases match TRBD2. The CDR3 has 16 amino acids. The germline V gene has CDR1 MNHNS and CDR2 SASEGT. The J segment lost 7 bases and the V segment lost 0 bases, leaving 6 bases of the junction unmatched. CDR3 in DNA: TGTGCCAGCAGTGAAGCGGTGACTAGCGGGGGGAGGGAGCAGTACTTC. Translation: CASSEAVTSGGREQYF.

The rearrangement uses TRBV11-2 and TRBJ2-3; TRBD2 is a possible D gene (5 bases). The CDR3 has 16 amino acids. The V end lost 5 bases, the J end lost 3 bases, and 18 bases lay between the germline ends. Germline V CDR1 and CDR2: SGHAT, FQNNGV. CDR3 sequence (DNA): TGTGCCAGCAGCATAAGAGGGTCTAGTTGGACAGATACGCAGTATTTT. As protein: CASSIRGSSWTDTQYF. Variable domain in full (rest from reference TRBV11-2 and TRBJ2-3): EAGVAQSPRYKIIEKRQSVAFWCNPISGHATLYWYQQILGQGPKLLIQFQNNGVVDDSQLPKDRFSAERLKGVDSTLKIQPAKLEDSAVYLCASSIRGSSWTDTQYFGPGTRLTVL.

This clone has only a few counts. V is TRBV3-1 (or the pseudogene TRBV3-2) and J is TRBJ2-1, with TRBD2 as a possible D gene (5 bases). The CDR3 consists of 14 residues. V shed 2 bases and J shed 7 bases, with 12 bases lying between them. Germline CDR1 LGHDT, CDR2 YNNKEL (reference sequence). CDR3 nucleotide sequence: TGTGCCAGCAGCCAATTAGGGAGAAGGAATGAGCAGTTCTTC. Amino acids: CASSQLGRRNEQFF.

This clone was counted at least ten times. The chain employs TRBV19 and TRBJ1-5; possible D gene TRBD1, 5 bases. Trimming cost V 3 bases and J 10 bases, with 7 bases left between them. In germline, CDR1 is LNHDA, CDR2 SQIVND (reference sequence). CDR3 length: 11 residues. DNA of the CDR3: TGTGCCAGTAGTATGGGGGGTCCCCAGCATTTT. Its protein product is CASSMGGPQHF.

V usage is TRBV24-1 and J usage is TRBJ2-7; no clear D. Trimming stripped 6 bases from V and 4 bases from J, with 12 bases between. This CDR3 is built from 13 residues. Germline values: CDR1 KGHDR, CDR2 SFDVKD. CDR3 DNA sequence: TGTGCCACCAGTTATAACAGCCAGTACGAGCAGTACTTC. Protein sequence: CATSYNSQYEQYF.

This sequence joins TRBV11-2 and TRBJ2-3; perhaps TRBD2 as D (5 bases). This CDR3 is built from 16 residues. Trimming took 5 bases from V and 4 from J, leaving 19 bases between them. Germline CDR1 reads SGHAT; CDR2 reads FQNNGV. The CDR3 loop is CASSRRIELGSDTQYF. Written as DNA, the CDR3 is TGTGCCAGCAGCCGGCGAATCGAACTAGGTTCAGATACGCAGTATTTT.

The J gene is TRBJ1-6, the V gene TRBV7-3; D not resolved. CDR1 is SGHTA and CDR2 is FQGTGA in the germline V gene. The CDR3 covers 16 residues. V lost 5 bases, J lost 14 bases, and 25 bases lay in between. CDR3 sequence (DNA): TGTGCCAGCAGCCCCACGAGGGCGGGTTCGGGAGAAGCCCTCCACTTT. It translates to CASSPTRAGSGEALHF.

The chain combines TRBV28 with TRBJ1-5; the D gene is possibly TRBD1 (6 bases). V was shortened by 5 bases and J by 4 bases, with 21 bases between the two germline ends. CDR3 length: 17 amino acids. CDR1 is MDHEN, CDR2 SYDVKM, per germline. The CDR3 DNA reads TGTGCCAGCAGTCACCTACCCGCAGGGGATCTAAATCAGCCCCAGCATTTT. Amino acid sequence: CASSHLPAGDLNQPQHF.

V gene TRBV18 combines with J gene TRBJ1-3, with 8 bases that match TRBD1. This CDR3 region has 15 residues. The V and J ends lost 3 bases and 4 bases, in that order; junction bases with no gene match: 5. Germline V gene lookup returns CDR1 KGHSH and CDR2 LQKENI. CDR3 coding DNA: TGTGCCAGCTCACCGGACAGGGTGGCCGGAAACACCATATATTTT. Protein product: CASSPDRVAGNTIYF.

This chain connects TRBV5-4 to TRBJ2-3; 13 bases fit TRBD2. V lost 4 bases and J lost 1; bases outside the gene matches: 3. Germline V lookup: CDR1 SGHNT, CDR2 YYREEE (reference sequence). The length of the CDR3 is 16 residues. The CDR3 protein is CASSGGTSGGTDTQYF. In nucleotides, the CDR3 is TGTGCCAGCAGCGGGGGGACTAGCGGGGGCACAGATACGCAGTATTTT.

The rearrangement joins TRBV28 to TRBJ2-5, with 8 bases lining up with TRBD2. Trimming cost V 2 bases and J 7 bases; bases outside gene matches: 6. CDR1 is MDHEN and CDR2 is SYDVKM in the germline V gene. The CDR3 contains 14 residues. Here the CDR3 DNA reads TGTGCCAGCAGTTTAATCGGGGGGGACGGGACCCAGTACTTC. It specifies CASSLIGGDGTQYF.

V gene TRBV7-9 combines with J gene TRBJ2-1; TRBD1 agrees at 8 bases. Germline CDR1 SEHNR, CDR2 FQNEAQ (reference sequence). The length of the CDR3 is 13 residues. The ends lost 3 bases at V and 9 bases at J; junction bases unmatched: 4. CDR3 protein: CASSFGQGGEQFF. In DNA, the CDR3 is TGTGCCAGCAGCTTCGGACAGGGTGGTGAGCAGTTCTTC.

The chain combines TRBV5-4 with TRBJ2-5; tentatively, D is TRBD1 (5 bases). The CDR3 runs to 16 residues. Germline V gene data show CDR1 as SGHNT and CDR2 as YYREEE (reference sequence). With 2 bases removed from V and 4 bases from J, the gap between germline ends came to 18 bases. The chain's CDR3 is CASSFPGKGAGETQYF. The CDR3 DNA follows: TGTGCCAGCAGCTTTCCAGGGAAAGGGGCCGGAGAGACCCAGTACTTC.

This chain uses TRBV10-2 with TRBJ2-4; TRBD1 agrees at 8 bases. With V trimmed by 8 bases and J by 3 bases, 9 bases remained unmatched. Germline values: CDR1 WSHSY, CDR2 SAAADI. The CDR3 runs 15 residues. The CDR3 coding sequence is TGCGCCAGCCGAGGACAGGGCAGTTTCAAAAACATTCAGTACTTC. This encodes CASRGQGSFKNIQYF.

This clone appeared a few times. The gene calls are TRBV19 and TRBJ1-6, with D possibly being TRBD1 (6 bases). The CDR3 is 15 amino acids. V lost 0 bases, J lost 10 bases, and 13 bases lay in between. Germline loops: CDR1 LNHDA, CDR2 SQIVND (reference sequence). This CDR3 is CASSIEGAKGSPLHF. CDR3 DNA: TGTGCCAGTAGTATAGAGGGGGCAAAGGGGTCACCCCTCCACTTT.

This rearrangement joins TRBV28 to TRBJ1-1, with 8 bases aligning to TRBD1. The CDR3 length is 15 residues. V shed 3 bases, J shed 5 bases, and the junction held 8 bases outside the gene matches. Per the germline V gene, CDR1 is MDHEN and CDR2 is SYDVKM. The chain's CDR3 is CASSFGDRPRTEAFF. CDR3 sequence (DNA): TGTGCCAGCAGTTTTGGGGACAGGCCAAGGACTGAAGCTTTCTTT.

The J gene is TRBJ1-1, the V gene TRBV18; 8 nucleotides match TRBD1. The CDR3 is made up of 15 amino acids. V lost 3 bases and J lost 0; bases outside the gene matches: 3. CDR1 KGHSH and CDR2 LQKENI come from the germline V gene. The CDR3 region is CASSPRQGMNTEAFF. In DNA form, the CDR3 reads TGTGCCAGCTCACCGAGACAGGGGATGAACACTGAAGCTTTCTTT.

The chain recombines TRBV19 with TRBJ1-3; a possible D gene is TRBD1 (5 bases). V lost 3 bases, J lost 0 bases, and 9 bases lay in between. The CDR3 extends over 15 amino acids. The germline CDR1 and CDR2 sequences are LNHDA and SQIVND (reference sequence). CDR3 sequence reads: CASSMTALSGNTIYF. The CDR3 DNA sequence: TGTGCCAGTAGTATGACAGCGCTCTCTGGAAACACCATATATTTT.

The V gene is TRBV30, the J gene TRBJ2-7; TRBD1 matches at 9 bases. The CDR3 extends over 13 amino acids. The V and J ends lost 6 bases and 5 bases, in that order; junction bases with no gene match: 8. Germline CDR1 GTSNPN, CDR2 SVGIG (reference sequence). This CDR3 reads CACVGQGWDEQYF. The CDR3 DNA is TGTGCCTGCGTCGGACAGGGGTGGGACGAGCAGTACTTC.

V usage is TRBV7-3 and J usage is TRBJ2-1; D ambiguous. CDR3 length: 14 amino acids. V was clipped by 5 bases and J by 8 bases, with 16 bases between them. Per the germline V gene, CDR1 is SGHTA and CDR2 is FQGTGA. CDR3: CASSPASEIHEQFF. CDR3 sequence (DNA): TGTGCCAGCAGCCCGGCTTCGGAGATCCATGAGCAGTTCTTC.

This chain joins TRBV10-3 and TRBJ1-2; maybe TRBD1 (5 bases). The ends were cut back, 0 bases at V and 3 bases at J, with 11 bases in the middle. The CDR3 is 15 amino acids. The germline V gene encodes CDR1 ENHRY and CDR2 SYGVKD. CDR3 amino acids: CAISESGRQYYGYTF. CDR3 DNA sequence: TGTGCCATCAGTGAGTCGGGTCGACAGTACTATGGCTACACCTTC.

The rearrangement uses TRBV18 and TRBJ2-3, with D maybe TRBD1 (5 bases). From germline, CDR1 is KGHSH and CDR2 LQKENI. V lost 5 bases to trimming and J lost 2 bases, with 11 bases between them. There are 14 residues in the CDR3. CDR3 DNA sequence: TGTGCCAGCTCAGCGACAGCGACCACAGATACGCAGTATTTT. This sequence encodes CASSATATTDTQYF.

The chain is built from TRBV29-1 and TRBJ1-6; TRBD1 matches 9 bases. The junction had 7 bases not matched to a gene; V was cut back by 6 bases and J by 10 bases. The CDR3 runs 13 residues. The germline V gene encodes CDR1 SQVTM and CDR2 ANQGSEA. The CDR3 coding sequence is TGCAGCGTGGGGGGACAGGGAGGATCACCCCTCCACTTT. Translation gives CSVGGQGGSPLHF.